This TCR beta chain emerged from a study of cytomegalovirus exposure and HLA in healthy donors. Study context: The same platform used for the 500 to 850 first-cohort repertoires was also used for the 95 to 150 validation repertoires, as a later analysis reported.

Study results and limitations: Most sequenced TCRs were rare (though some public TCRs occurred in many donors). The investigators catalogued 150 to 200 TCR beta chains as cytomegalovirus-associated. Published work reported that the classifier diagnosed cytomegalovirus status with high specificity and sensitivity.

On this clone: Its antigen is currently unknown.

The method was immunoSEQ multiplex PCR; TCRdb's version includes in-frame clones alone and lacks a portion of them. The profile shows fewer than 350,000 clones, more than 75% of them singletons. Trimming removed 5 bases from V and 2 bases from J; junction bases left unmatched: 8. The germline gives CDR1 SGHTA, CDR2 FQGNSA. The CDR3 is 17 amino acids. The source of this sequence is a young woman in good health and CMV-seronegative. The specimen was PBMCs. The V gene is TRBV7-2, the J gene TRBJ2-1, with 11 bases lining up with TRBD1. The DNA of the CDR3 is TGTGCCAGCAGCCTCGTCGGGACAGGGGGGACCTACAATGAGCAGTTCTTC. It translates to CASSLVGTGGTYNEQFF. Together with reference TRBV7-2 and TRBJ2-1, the CDR3 gives the full variable domain: GAGVSQSPSNKVTEKGKDVELRCDPISGHTALYWYRQSLGQGLEFLIYFQGNSAPDKSGLPSDRFSAERTGGSVSTLTIQRTQQEDSAVYLCASSLVGTGGTYNEQFFGPGTRLTVL.